The rows below give T cell receptor beta chains drawn from one sample of a study of cytomegalovirus exposure and HLA in healthy donors. Clones were sequenced by immunoSEQ multiplex PCR, and TCRdb holds only the in-frame ones, with some missing. This sample's table reports 63,000 or so clones. Material for sequencing was PBMCs. Receptor source: a boy aged 5-17 years in good health and CMV-seronegative. Both conserved end residues are part of each CDR3. D genes are given only for firm matches.

TRBD1,TRBJ1-1,TRBV5-4,CASSSLGQGEAFF,TGTGCCAGCAGCTCCCTCGGACAGGGGGAAGCTTTCTTT
NA,TRBJ1-1,TRBV5-1,CASSLAGDRDTEAFF,TGCGCCAGCAGCTTGGCCGGGGATAGGGACACTGAAGCTTTCTTT
NA,TRBJ2-7,TRBV19,CASRPDEDEQYF,TGTGCCAGTCGTCCCGACGAGGACGAGCAGTACTTC
NA,TRBJ1-1,TRBV7-3,CASSFPQMNTEAFF,TGTGCCAGCAGCTTCCCACAGATGAACACTGAAGCTTTCTTT
NA,TRBJ1-4,TRBV30,CAWSLPDRILNEKLFF,TGTGCCTGGAGTCTCCCTGACAGGATCCTTAATGAAAAACTGTTTTTT
NA,TRBJ1-2,TRBV25-1,CASKGAGANYGYTF,TGTGCCAGCAAGGGAGCCGGAGCTAACTATGGCTACACCTTC
NA,TRBJ2-7,TRBV6-5,CASKQLAGYSYEQYF,TGTGCCAGCAAACAATTGGCGGGGTATTCCTACGAGCAGTACTTC
TRBD1,TRBJ1-2,TRBV2,CASSEGQNYGYTF,TGTGCCAGCAGTGAGGGACAGAACTATGGCTACACCTTC
NA,TRBJ2-3,TRBV7-9,CASSLGTGGLTDTQYF,TGTGCCAGCAGCTTAGGGACGGGCGGACTCACAGATACGCAGTATTTT
TRBD2,TRBJ2-1,TRBV4-2,CASSQRGLAGGYNEQFF,TGTGCCAGCAGCCAAAGGGGACTAGCGGGAGGTTACAATGAGCAGTTCTTC
NA,TRBJ1-1,TRBV11-2,CATRRTANTEAFF,TGTGCCACAAGGAGGACAGCCAACACTGAAGCTTTCTTT
TRBD2,TRBJ2-7,TRBV30,CAWSDGLAYEQYF,TGTGCCTGGAGTGACGGACTAGCGTACGAGCAGTACTTC
TRBD1,TRBJ1-1,TRBV5-1,CASSLAFATGGITEAFF,TGCGCCAGCAGCTTGGCCTTCGCGACAGGGGGTATCACTGAAGCTTTCTTT
TRBD1,TRBJ2-2,TRBV2,CATSDRGVGELFF,TGTGCCACCTCGGACAGGGGCGTCGGGGAGCTGTTTTTT
NA,TRBJ1-1,TRBV27,CASSYLPGKADTEAFF,TGTGCCAGCAGTTACCTCCCAGGAAAAGCGGACACTGAAGCTTTCTTT
NA,TRBJ1-6,TRBV6-1,CASRSEEDNSPLHF,TGTGCCAGCAGGTCCGAGGAGGATAATTCACCCCTCCACTTT
NA,TRBJ1-2,TRBV28,CASSIRQDYGYTF,TGTGCCAGCAGTATCCGACAAGACTATGGCTACACCTTC